This T cell receptor beta chain is drawn from a study of blood T cells in healthy people across ages. Study-level results: Measured against age, TCR beta diversity per million T cells decreased in a roughly linear manner.

This CDR3 is built from 15 residues. Germline CDR1 is SGHRS and CDR2 is YFSETQ. Trimming removed 1 base at V and 5 bases at J, with 15 bases between. This clonotype was counted once. The antigen is unknown. Alongside a J-beta primer mix, a sample-barcoded 5' primer served in a second PCR lasting about 7 to 12 cycles. MiXCR, applied by TCRdb to the 5' RACE reads, yields one record per CDR3 protein. Of 450,000 to 700,000 distinct CDR3 sequences detected, 25% to 30% appear once; the ten largest clones hold roughly 20%. Sequences were obtained from blood. The chain links TRBV5-1 to TRBJ2-5; D is possibly TRBD2 (5 bases). The TCR comes from a woman aged 70-85 years in good health. CDR3: CASSLTSGDGETQYF. CDR3 DNA: TGCGCCAGCAGCTTGACAAGCGGAGACGGGGAGACCCAGTACTTC.